One and the same sample provided the 7 T cell receptor beta chains below, sequenced in a study of blood T cell repertoires in COVID-19. Method: immunoSEQ multiplex PCR; TCRdb's copy keeps in-frame clones and lacks some. The sample consists of around 100,000 clones, more than 75% of them appearing once. Sequenced material: peripheral blood. These TCRs come from a human donor in a cohort sampled during active COVID-19.

The chain links TRBV7-3 to TRBJ2-1; tentative D call: TRBD2 (5 bases). In germline, CDR1 is SGHTA, CDR2 FQGTGA. This CDR3 is built from 16 residues. V lost 2 bases to trimming and J lost 6 bases, with 17 bases between them. The CDR3 region is CASSLSGSLSFNEQFF. For the CDR3, the DNA is TGTGCCAGCAGCTTATCGGGGAGTCTTTCTTTCAATGAGCAGTTCTTC.

The V and J genes are TRBV6-5 and TRBJ1-1; a weak D match, TRBD1 (5 bases). This CDR3 is 12 amino acids long. The germline V gene has CDR1 MNHEY and CDR2 SVGAGI. Trimming removed 6 bases from V and 11 bases from J, with 16 bases in between. This CDR3 is CASSGGTRMAFF. The CDR3 DNA is TGTGCCAGCAGCGGGGGGACGCGCATGGCTTTCTTT.

V and J are TRBV24-1 and TRBJ2-7; D might be TRBD1 (5 bases). The CDR3 is made up of 13 amino acids. In germline, CDR1 is KGHDR, CDR2 SFDVKD. Trimming removed 3 bases from V and 5 bases from J, with 10 bases in between. This chain's CDR3 is CATSDGAIDEQYF. Here the CDR3 DNA reads TGTGCCACCAGTGATGGGGCAATAGACGAGCAGTACTTC.

V usage is TRBV2 and J usage is TRBJ1-6, with 8 bases matching TRBD1. J was trimmed by 2 bases and V by 4 bases; bases with no gene match: 7. CDR3 length: 17 amino acids. Germline loops: CDR1 SNHLY, CDR2 FYNNEI. CDR3 nucleotides: TGTGCCAGCAGTGGGGGACAGGTAGTAACCTATAATTCACCCCTCCACTTT. As protein: CASSGGQVVTYNSPLHF.

V and J are TRBV7-9 and TRBJ2-3, with 12 bases lining up with TRBD1. Losses at the gene ends were 5 bases for V and 5 bases for J; bases not matched to a gene: 5. The CDR3 consists of 15 residues. Germline lookup yields CDR1 SEHNR and CDR2 FQNEAQ (reference sequence). CDR3 sequence: CASSPGTGGGDTQYF. CDR3 bases: TGTGCCAGCAGCCCCGGGACAGGGGGCGGAGATACGCAGTATTTT.

The chain recombines TRBV2 with TRBJ2-3; TRBD1 matches 7 bases. V was clipped by 10 bases and J by 1 base; unmatched bases: 5. CDR1 is SNHLY, CDR2 FYNNEI, per germline. This CDR3 contains 13 residues. DNA for the CDR3: TGTGCCACAGGGGGTGTCGGCACAGATACGCAGTATTTT. This translates into CATGGVGTDTQYF.

The chain recombines TRBV5-6 with TRBJ1-5, with D uncertain. The germline V and J ends were trimmed by 1 base and 3 bases, with 8 bases remaining between them. This CDR3 spans 14 amino acids. Germline-derived CDR1 and CDR2 are SGHDT and YYEEEE. The CDR3, as DNA: TGTGCCAGCAGCTTGTCACAGTACAATCAGCCCCAGCATTTT. It specifies CASSLSQYNQPQHF.